The clone carrying this T cell receptor (beta chain) was recorded once. The antigen remains unidentified. The data derive from a study of T cell responses to AZD1222 COVID-19 vaccine. General study findings and limits: At study baseline, merely about 6 AZD1222 recipients were seropositive. White British donors predominated, females outnumbered males, and clonal diversity was possibly underestimated.

The germline CDR1 and CDR2 sequences are SGDLS and YYNGEE. The CDR3 is 18 residues long. Trimming removed 3 bases at V and 5 bases at J, with 24 bases between. TCRdb's copy holds only in-frame clones and misses some; the assay was immunoSEQ multiplex PCR. There are some 120,000 clones in the sample; around 90% occur only once, and approximately 9.6% lies in the top ten. The input for sequencing was peripheral blood, taken on day 0 of AZD1222 vaccination. This chain uses TRBV9 with TRBJ1-5; TRBD1 is a possible D gene (6 bases). The receptor comes from an adult in good health. The CDR3 bases are TGTGCCAGCAGCGCCCCCCCCATTGGAGACAGGTCTTATCAGCCCCAGCATTTT. Its protein product is CASSAPPIGDRSYQPQHF.